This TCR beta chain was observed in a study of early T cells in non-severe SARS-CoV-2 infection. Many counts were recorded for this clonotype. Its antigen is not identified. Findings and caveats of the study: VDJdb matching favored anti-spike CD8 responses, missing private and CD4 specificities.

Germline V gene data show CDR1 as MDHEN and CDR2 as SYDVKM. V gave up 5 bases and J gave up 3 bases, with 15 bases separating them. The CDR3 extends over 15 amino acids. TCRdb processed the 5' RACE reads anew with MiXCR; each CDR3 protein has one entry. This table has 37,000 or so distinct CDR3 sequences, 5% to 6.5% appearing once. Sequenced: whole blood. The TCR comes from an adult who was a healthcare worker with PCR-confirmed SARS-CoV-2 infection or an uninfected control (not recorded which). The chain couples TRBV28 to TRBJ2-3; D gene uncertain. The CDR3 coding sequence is TGTGCCAGCAGTCCCAGCCCCAGGCCTACAGATACGCAGTATTTT. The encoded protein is CASSPSPRPTDTQYF.